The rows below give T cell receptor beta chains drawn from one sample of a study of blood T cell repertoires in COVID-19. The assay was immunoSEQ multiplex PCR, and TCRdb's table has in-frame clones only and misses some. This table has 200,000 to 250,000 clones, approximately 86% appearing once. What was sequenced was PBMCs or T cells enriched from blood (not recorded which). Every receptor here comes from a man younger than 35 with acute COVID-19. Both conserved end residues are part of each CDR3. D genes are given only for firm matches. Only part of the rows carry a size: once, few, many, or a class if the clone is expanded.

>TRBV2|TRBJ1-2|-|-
CASQLDSYGYTF
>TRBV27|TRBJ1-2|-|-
CASSLSNPTSGYTF
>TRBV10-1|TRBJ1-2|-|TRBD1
CASSGQGARKSYGYTF
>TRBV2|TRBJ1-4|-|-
CASGGSGEKLFF
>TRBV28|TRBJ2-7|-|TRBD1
CASSPSGQAPYEQYF
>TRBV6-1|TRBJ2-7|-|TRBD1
CASSEAGTGAYEQYF
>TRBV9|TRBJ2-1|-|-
CASSVDRGNEQFF
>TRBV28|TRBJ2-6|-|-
CASSLGQNSGANVLTF
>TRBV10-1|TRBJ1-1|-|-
CASSESGHFGAFF
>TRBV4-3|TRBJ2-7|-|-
CASSPTGDTSYEQYF
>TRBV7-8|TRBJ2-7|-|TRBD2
CASGGGYEQYF
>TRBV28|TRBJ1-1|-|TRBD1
CASTQGGQTLGAFF
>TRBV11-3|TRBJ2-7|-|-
CASSLNRGSYEQYF
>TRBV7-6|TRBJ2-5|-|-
CASSPPGTPQETQYF
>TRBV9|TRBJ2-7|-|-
CASSVADISYEQYF
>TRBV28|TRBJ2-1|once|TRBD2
CASSGTSGRPKEQFF
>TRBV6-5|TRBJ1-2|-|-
CASSYSGGNYGYTF
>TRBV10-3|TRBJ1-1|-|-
CAISPGENTEAFF
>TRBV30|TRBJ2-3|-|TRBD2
CAWSLAGVGDTQYF
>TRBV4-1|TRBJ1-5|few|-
CASSLDPYGGQPQHF
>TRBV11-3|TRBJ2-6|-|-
CASSATSYYVSGANVLTF
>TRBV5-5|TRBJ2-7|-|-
CASSLAGMAYEQYF
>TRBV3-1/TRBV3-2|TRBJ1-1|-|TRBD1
CASSQGQGTTEAFF
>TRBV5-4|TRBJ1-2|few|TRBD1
CASSSRDRANYGYTF
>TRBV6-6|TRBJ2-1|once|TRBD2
CASSYTSGTNNEQFF
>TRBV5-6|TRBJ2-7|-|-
CASSLVGYEQYF
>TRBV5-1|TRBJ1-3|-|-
CASSPGENGNTIYF
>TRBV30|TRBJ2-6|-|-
CAWSGKSSGANVLTF
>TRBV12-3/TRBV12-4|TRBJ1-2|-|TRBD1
CASSFGQDYGYTF
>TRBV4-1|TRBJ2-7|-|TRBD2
CASSLTGSGRDLEQYF
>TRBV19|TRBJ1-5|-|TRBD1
CATWTGKGHSNQPQHF
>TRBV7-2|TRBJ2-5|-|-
CASTIVAVQETQYF
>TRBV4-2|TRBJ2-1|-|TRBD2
CASSPPTSGKWNEQFF
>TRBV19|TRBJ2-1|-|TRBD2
CASSKGTSGLRGGEQFF
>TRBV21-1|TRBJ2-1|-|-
CASRQQGDEKTNEQFF
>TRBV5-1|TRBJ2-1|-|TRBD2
CASSFSSGTSNEQFF
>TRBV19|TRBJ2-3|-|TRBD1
CASTTSGDRGVTNTQYF